Sequencing of this T cell receptor (beta chain) was carried out in a study of vaccination and CD4 T cells after COVID-19. Study overall: Two doses of either BNT162b2 or mRNA-1273 vaccine went to participants.

Germline V gene data show CDR1 as LNHDA and CDR2 as SQIVND (reference sequence). The CDR3 length is 16 residues. V trimming: 4 bases; J trimming: 5 bases; junction bases outside the gene matches: 8. This clonotype came up a few times. Antigen specificity is unknown. The Oncomine TCR Beta short-read assay was applied to DNA of cultured CD4+ T cells. From the PCR reads, TCRdb called clonotypes with MiXCR, one entry per CDR3 protein. The sample contains tens of thousands of distinct CDR3 sequences, 43% of which appear only once. The treatment was: roughly ten-day PBMC culture with coronavirus spike peptide pools or control peptides (ViraFEST assay).

The origin of this receptor is a human donor who had recovered from COVID-19. The chain combines TRBV19 with TRBJ1-5, with 10 bases matching TRBD1. This specimen consisted of CD4+ T cells from blood, cultured in vitro, obtained after SARS-CoV-2 vaccination. The CDR3 coding sequence is TGTGCCAGTAGTAGGGAGGGGGACAGGGGCTATCAGCCCCAGCATTTT. Its translation: CASSREGDRGYQPQHF.